These 8 T cell receptor beta chains share one sample of origin, sequenced in a study of cytomegalovirus exposure and HLA in healthy donors. Sequencing used immunoSEQ multiplex PCR; TCRdb keeps in-frame clones, though not all of them. The sample shows tens of thousands of clones, approximately 93% of them seen only once. The sample consisted of PBMCs. The receptors stem from a woman aged 25-40 years in good health and CMV-seropositive.

This clone has only one observation. J is TRBJ2-5 and V is TRBV10-3; D might be TRBD1 (5 bases). The CDR3 is 13 amino acids. CDR1 and CDR2 from the germline V gene are ENHRY and SYGVKD. V was cut by 6 bases and J by 5 bases, with 13 bases left in between. This CDR3 is CAISSRARETQYF. CDR3 DNA sequence: TGTGCCATCAGCAGCAGGGCGCGGGAGACCCAGTACTTC.

Only one count was recorded for this clone. The chain is built from TRBV10-2 and TRBJ2-1; the D gene is possibly TRBD2 (6 bases). The V and J ends lost 4 bases and 1 base respectively, with 11 bases between them. The CDR3 is 15 residues long. Germline V gene data show CDR1 as WSHSY and CDR2 as SAAADI. The CDR3 coding sequence is TGCGCCAGCAGTGCTGGGGGAGGATCCTACAATGAGCAGTTCTTC. Its protein product is CASSAGGGSYNEQFF.

Concerning this clone itself: Other DNA sequences in the same sample also yield this CDR3. The chain combines TRBV19 with TRBJ1-5; no clear D. The CDR3 is 13 amino acids. Germline assignment: CDR1 LNHDA and CDR2 SQIVND (reference sequence). The V end was cut by 4 bases, the J end by 2 bases, with 6 bases between. In DNA, the CDR3 is TGTGCCAGTAGTAGCCAGGGCAATCAGCCCCAGCATTTT. Translating gives CASSSQGNQPQHF.

The J gene is TRBJ2-3, the V gene TRBV19; 10 bases agree with TRBD2. The J segment lost 6 bases and the V segment lost 6 bases, leaving 3 bases of the junction unmatched. This CDR3 spans 13 amino acids. Looked up from germline, CDR1 is LNHDA and CDR2 is SQIVND (reference sequence). The CDR3 coding sequence is TGTGCCAGTAGACCAGCGGGAGGGGATACGCAGTATTTT. It translates to CASRPAGGDTQYF.

The J gene is TRBJ1-1, the V gene TRBV2; D remains unclear. The CDR3 sequence is 13 residues long. Trimming removed 3 bases from V and 5 bases from J, with 10 bases in between. Germline assignment: CDR1 SNHLY and CDR2 FYNNEI. The CDR3 loop is CASSDQRRTEAFF. In nucleotides, the CDR3 is TGTGCCAGCAGTGACCAAAGGAGAACTGAAGCTTTCTTT.

The rearrangement uses TRBV6-5 and TRBJ2-1; no firm D call. The germline V gene encodes CDR1 MNHEY and CDR2 SVGAGI. This CDR3 comprises 15 residues. V was cut by 2 bases and J by 2 bases, with 10 bases left in between. The CDR3 DNA sequence: TGTGCCAGCAGTTACGTGATAGCAGCCTACAATGAGCAGTTCTTC. Amino acids: CASSYVIAAYNEQFF.

The rearrangement links TRBV10-2 to TRBJ2-7, with TRBD2 as a possible D gene (6 bases). This CDR3 spans 13 amino acids. The V gene lost 10 bases and the J gene lost 1 base, with 14 bases spanning the gap. Germline-derived CDR1 and CDR2 are WSHSY and SAAADI. The CDR3 sequence: CATKDSGSYEQYF. The DNA of the CDR3 is TGCGCCACTAAAGATAGCGGATCCTACGAGCAGTACTTC.

The V and J genes are TRBV27 and TRBJ2-7, with D unresolved. This CDR3 spans 11 amino acids. Germline values: CDR1 MNHEY, CDR2 SMNVEV (reference sequence). With 5 bases removed from V and 3 bases from J, the gap between germline ends came to 5 bases. CDR3 sequence reads: CASSPHYEQYF. Written as DNA, the CDR3 is TGTGCCAGCAGTCCCCACTACGAGCAGTACTTC.